The next 17 T cell receptor beta chains were all read from a single sample in a study of PD-1 blockade in classical Hodgkin lymphoma. All patients relapsed after autologous stem cell transplantation, and brentuximab vedotin exposure varied. Purification of CD4+ T cells from thawed PBMCs was performed via magnetic negative selection. Repertoires were generated with immunoSEQ multiplex PCR, while TCRdb's copy carries only in-frame clones and drops some. The table includes 25,000 to 30,000 clones, 60% to 85% detected once. Sequencing used CD4+ T cells from blood, obtained at baseline. The receptors were sampled from a human donor with classical Hodgkin lymphoma.

The chain uses TRBV4-1 and TRBJ2-1; D gene unclear. Trimming removed 1 base from V and 2 bases from J, with 9 bases in between. This CDR3 spans 15 amino acids. In germline, CDR1 is MGHRA, CDR2 YSYEKL. This chain's CDR3 is CASSQAVEAYNEQFF. The CDR3 DNA sequence: TGCGCCAGCAGCCAAGCGGTTGAGGCCTACAATGAGCAGTTCTTC.

The chain employs TRBV11-2 and TRBJ2-2, with D unclear. The ends were cut back, 5 bases at V and 0 bases at J, with 13 bases in the middle. The V gene's germline CDR1 is SGHAT and CDR2 FQNNGV. The CDR3 is 16 residues long. The CDR3 DNA follows: TGTGCCAGCAGCCCCCTGGGCAGAGCGAACACCGGGGAGCTGTTTTTT. This encodes CASSPLGRANTGELFF.

This chain connects TRBV4-3 to TRBJ2-7; D may be TRBD1 (5 bases). The CDR3 loop spans 13 amino acids. CDR1 is LGHNA, CDR2 YSLEER, per germline. V dropped 4 bases and J dropped 3 bases, with 10 bases sitting between them. The CDR3 nucleotides are TGCGCCAGCAGCCGAGCCCAGGGCTACGAGCAGTACTTC. This gives the protein CASSRAQGYEQYF.

This clone was found a few times. The CDR3 sequence is CASSFRRGYGYTF. The CDR3 DNA reads TGTGCCAGTAGTTTCAGGAGAGGCTATGGCTACACCTTC. The rearrangement joins TRBV19 to TRBJ1-2, with D uncertain. V shed 5 bases and J shed 4 bases, with 11 bases lying between them. The CDR3 extends over 13 amino acids. The germline CDR1 and CDR2 sequences are LNHDA and SQIVND (reference sequence).

CDR3 residues: CASSLEAVINEKLFF. CDR3 nucleotides: TGTGCCAGCAGCTTGGAAGCGGTTATTAATGAAAAACTGTTTTTT. V is TRBV5-8 and J is TRBJ1-4, with D hard to call. Germline V lookup: CDR1 SGHTS, CDR2 YDEGEE. This CDR3 is built from 15 residues. The V end was cut by 0 bases, the J end by 4 bases, with 10 bases between.

The chain uses TRBV9 and TRBJ2-1; 13 bases fit TRBD2. The CDR3 length is 18 residues. Losses at the gene ends were 3 bases for V and 0 bases for J; bases not matched to a gene: 6. The germline gives CDR1 SGDLS, CDR2 YYNGEE. CDR3 nucleotide sequence: TGTGCCAGCAGCGCCGGACTAGCGGGGGTTAGCTCCTACAATGAGCAGTTCTTC. Translated, it gives CASSAGLAGVSSYNEQFF.

The chain carries TRBV28 and TRBJ1-2; TRBD1 matches 12 bases. The ends lost 2 bases at V and 5 bases at J; junction bases unmatched: 3. This CDR3 has 15 residues. The germline CDR1 and CDR2 sequences are MDHEN and SYDVKM. The CDR3 nucleotides are TGTGCCAGCAGTTTAGGGGGACAGGGGGCGTATGGCTACACCTTC. Amino acids: CASSLGGQGAYGYTF.

V and J are TRBV19 and TRBJ2-5; TRBD2 aligns across 8 bases. Trimming removed 5 bases from V and 4 bases from J; junction bases left unmatched: 12. CDR1 and CDR2 (germline): LNHDA, SQIVND (reference sequence). This CDR3 has 16 amino acids. This CDR3 is CASSVAGGTLRETQYF. DNA of the CDR3: TGTGCCAGTAGTGTGGCGGGGGGCACATTGAGAGAGACCCAGTACTTC. The whole variable domain, remainder taken from reference TRBV19 and TRBJ2-5, is DGGITQSPKYLFRKEGQNVTLSCEQNLNHDAMYWYRQDPGQGLRLIYYSQIVNDFQKGDIAEGYSVSREKKESFPLTVTSAQKNPTAFYLCASSVAGGTLRETQYFGPGTRLLVL.

The chain joins TRBV7-8 to TRBJ1-1; no definite D call. The CDR3 is 13 amino acids. Trimming left V 2 bases short and J 6 bases short, with 10 bases between. The germline V gene encodes CDR1 SGHVS and CDR2 FQNEAQ. Here the CDR3 DNA reads TGTGCCAGCAGCTTACGGTCCAACGCTGAAGCTTTCTTT. It codes for CASSLRSNAEAFF.

The chain has TRBV11-2 and TRBJ2-3; D gene uncertain. The germline V gene has CDR1 SGHAT and CDR2 FQNNGV. CDR3 length: 15 amino acids. The V end was cut by 4 bases, the J end by 4 bases, with 15 bases between. The CDR3 loop reads CASSSDGSMADTQYF. In DNA, the CDR3 is TGTGCCAGCAGCTCGGACGGTAGCATGGCAGATACGCAGTATTTT.

CDR3 DNA sequence: TGTGCCATCAGTGGTAATAGCGGGGGGGCAGGAGATACGCAGTATTTT. Its protein is CAISGNSGGAGDTQYF. The chain combines TRBV10-3 with TRBJ2-3; 11 nucleotides line up with TRBD2. The V gene end was trimmed by 4 bases and the J gene end by 5 bases; junction bases not matched to a gene: 8. CDR1 is ENHRY and CDR2 is SYGVKD in the germline V gene. The CDR3 extends over 16 amino acids.

The V gene is TRBV19, the J gene TRBJ1-6, with D maybe TRBD1 (6 bases). The germline V gene has CDR1 LNHDA and CDR2 SQIVND (reference sequence). The CDR3 contains 15 residues. Trimming took off 3 bases at V and 10 bases at J, with 16 bases between the two ends. CDR3 nucleotide sequence: TGTGCCAGTAGTATTCACAGGGAAGGTGAATCACCCCTCCACTTT. Protein sequence: CASSIHREGESPLHF.

Concerning this clone: Other nucleotide sequences in the sample specify the same CDR3. The chain has TRBV27 and TRBJ2-7, with D perhaps matching TRBD2 (6 bases). Germline CDR1 reads MNHEY; CDR2 reads SMNVEV (reference sequence). CDR3 length: 15 residues. The ends were cut back, 9 bases at V and 4 bases at J, with 22 bases in the middle. Here the CDR3 DNA reads TGTGCCAGTCGGACTCTGCGGGGTGATCCTTACGAGCAGTACTTC. Amino acid sequence: CASRTLRGDPYEQYF.

Here the CDR3 DNA reads TGTGCCAGCAGCGATGAGGGACAGTGGCAAGAGACCCAGTACTTC. Translating gives CASSDEGQWQETQYF. This chain joins TRBV5-6 and TRBJ2-5; 7 bases match TRBD1. The trim removed 4 bases at V and 2 bases at J, leaving 8 bases unmatched. The CDR3 consists of 15 residues. Germline V gene data show CDR1 as SGHDT and CDR2 as YYEEEE.

This chain joins TRBV15 and TRBJ2-3; D is possibly TRBD2 (6 bases). Trimming left V 4 bases short and J 1 base short, with 12 bases between. Looked up from germline, CDR1 is LNHNV and CDR2 is YYDKDF (reference sequence). The CDR3 contains 15 residues. CDR3 sequence: CATSMRDWGTDTQYF. The CDR3 DNA sequence: TGTGCCACCAGCATGAGGGACTGGGGCACAGATACGCAGTATTTT.

The chain combines TRBV11-3 with TRBJ2-4, with TRBD2 matching 7 bases. The CDR3 loop spans 18 amino acids. With 1 base clipped from V and 0 bases from J, the junction kept 9 bases outside the gene matches. CDR1 SGHNT and CDR2 YENEEA come from the germline V gene. This chain's CDR3 is CASSLAPLADIAKNIQYF. The DNA of the CDR3 is TGTGCCAGCAGCTTAGCCCCCCTAGCGGACATAGCCAAAAACATTCAGTACTTC. Full variable domain (outside the CDR3, taken from reference TRBV11-3 and TRBJ2-4): EAGVVQSPRYKIIEKKQPVAFWCNPISGHNTLYWYLQNLGQGPELLIRYENEEAVDDSQLPKDRFSAERLKGVDSTLKIQPAELGDSAVYLCASSLAPLADIAKNIQYFGAGTRLSVL.

This rearrangement joins TRBV2 to TRBJ2-5; the D gene is possibly TRBD1 (6 bases). The V gene's germline CDR1 is SNHLY and CDR2 FYNNEI. CDR3 size: 11 residues. Deletions cut 8 bases from V and 2 bases from J, with 6 bases between. The CDR3 DNA is TGTGCCAGCGGACAGCAAGAGACCCAGTACTTC. Translating gives CASGQQETQYF.